Here is one T cell receptor beta chain with its context. CDR3 size: 14 residues. Germline V lookup: CDR1 MNHEY, CDR2 SVGEGT. Deletions cut 0 bases from V and 7 bases from J, with 7 bases between. This sample stems from a study of early T cells in non-severe SARS-CoV-2 infection. TCRdb reprocessed the 5' RACE reads with MiXCR, giving one entry per CDR3 protein. The table includes more than 65,000 distinct CDR3 sequences, about 13% detected once. The chain is built from TRBV6-2 or TRBV6-3 and TRBJ1-6; D is undetermined. The receptor comes from an adult who was a healthcare worker with PCR-confirmed SARS-CoV-2 infection or an uninfected control (not recorded which). What was sequenced was whole blood. The chain's CDR3 is CASSYSGGNSPLHF. CDR3 bases: TGTGCCAGCAGTTACTCGGGAGGGAATTCACCCCTCCACTTT.